This T cell receptor (beta chain) is drawn from a study of long-term antiretroviral therapy in people with HIV. Study observations and caveats: Documentation of ART adherence, viral resistance or therapy changes was absent. With ART, diversity went up but was still lower than in transplant donor controls.

At survey level, the immunoSEQ assay was run in its v3.0 version. Measured with immunoSEQ multiplex PCR; TCRdb has only the in-frame clones, and not every one. This sample has more than 10,000 clones, with roughly 80% found just once. Germline V lookup: CDR1 MGHDK, CDR2 SYGVNS. The CDR3 covers 13 residues. V was clipped by 5 bases and J by 4 bases, with 8 bases between them. This clone was found once. Its specificity is unknown. The study used samples holding roughly 1-10 million cryopreserved PBMC before DNA extraction. The chain joins TRBV25-1 to TRBJ2-2, with D uncertain. This clonotype originated in a woman in her 40s with HIV. The material sequenced was unsorted PBMCs, taken 0.5 years before starting antiretroviral therapy. The chain's CDR3 is CASSKVGTGELFF. The CDR3 DNA follows: TGTGCCAGCAGTAAAGTGGGCACCGGGGAGCTGTTTTTT.